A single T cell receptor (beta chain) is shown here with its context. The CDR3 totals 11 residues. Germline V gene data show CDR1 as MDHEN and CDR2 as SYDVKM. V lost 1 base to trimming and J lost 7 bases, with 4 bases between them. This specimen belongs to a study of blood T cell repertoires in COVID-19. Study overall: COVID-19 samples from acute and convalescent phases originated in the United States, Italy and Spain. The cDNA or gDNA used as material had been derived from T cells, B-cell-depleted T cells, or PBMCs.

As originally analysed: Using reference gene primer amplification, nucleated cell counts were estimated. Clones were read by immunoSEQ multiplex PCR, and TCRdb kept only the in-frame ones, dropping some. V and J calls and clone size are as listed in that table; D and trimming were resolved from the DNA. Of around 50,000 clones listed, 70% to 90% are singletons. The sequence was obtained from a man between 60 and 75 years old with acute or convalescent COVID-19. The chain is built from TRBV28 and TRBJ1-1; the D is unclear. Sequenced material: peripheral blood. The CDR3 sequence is CASSLYSEAFF. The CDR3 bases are TGTGCCAGCAGTTTATACAGTGAAGCTTTCTTT.